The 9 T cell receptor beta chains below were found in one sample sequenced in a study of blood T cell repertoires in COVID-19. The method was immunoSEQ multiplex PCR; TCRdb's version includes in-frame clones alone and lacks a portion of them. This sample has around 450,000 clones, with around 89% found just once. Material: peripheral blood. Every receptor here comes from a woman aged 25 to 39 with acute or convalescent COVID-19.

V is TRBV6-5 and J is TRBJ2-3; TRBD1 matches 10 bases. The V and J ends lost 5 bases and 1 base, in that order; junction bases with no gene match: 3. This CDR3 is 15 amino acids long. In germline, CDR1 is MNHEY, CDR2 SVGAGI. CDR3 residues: CASSPDRGGTDTQYF. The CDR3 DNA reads TGTGCCAGCAGTCCGGACAGGGGGGGCACAGATACGCAGTATTTT.

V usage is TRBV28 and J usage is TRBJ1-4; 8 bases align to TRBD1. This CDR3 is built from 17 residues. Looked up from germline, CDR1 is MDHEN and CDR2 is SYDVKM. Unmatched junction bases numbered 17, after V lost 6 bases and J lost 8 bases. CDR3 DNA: TGTGCCAGCAGCTTTCACGGCGCAGGGGGCAGTTTGGAAAAACTGTTTTTT. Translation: CASSFHGAGGSLEKLFF.

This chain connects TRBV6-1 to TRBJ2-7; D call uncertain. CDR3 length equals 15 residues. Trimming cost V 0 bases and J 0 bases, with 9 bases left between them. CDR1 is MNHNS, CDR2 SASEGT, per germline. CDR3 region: CASSEAVTTSYEQYF. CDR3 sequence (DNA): TGTGCCAGCAGTGAAGCGGTTACAACCTCCTACGAGCAGTACTTC.

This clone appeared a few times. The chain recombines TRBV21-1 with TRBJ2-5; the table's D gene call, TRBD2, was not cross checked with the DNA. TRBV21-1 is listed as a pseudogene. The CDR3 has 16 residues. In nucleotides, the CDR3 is TGTGCCAGCAGCCCACCTGCCCGGACTTACCAAGAGACCCAGTACTTC. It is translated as CASSPPARTYQETQYF.

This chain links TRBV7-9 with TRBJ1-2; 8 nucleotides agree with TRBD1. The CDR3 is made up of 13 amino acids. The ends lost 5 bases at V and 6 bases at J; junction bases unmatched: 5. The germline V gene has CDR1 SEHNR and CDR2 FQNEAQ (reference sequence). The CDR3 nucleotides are TGTGCCAGCAGCCGGGGACAGGTCGATGGCTACACCTTC. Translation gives CASSRGQVDGYTF. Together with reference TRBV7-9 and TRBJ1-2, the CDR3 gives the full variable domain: DTGVSQNPRHKITKRGQNVTFRCDPISEHNRLYWYRQTLGQGPEFLTYFQNEAQLEKSRLLSDRFSAERPKGSFSTLEIQRTEQGDSAMYLCASSRGQVDGYTFGSGTRLTVV.

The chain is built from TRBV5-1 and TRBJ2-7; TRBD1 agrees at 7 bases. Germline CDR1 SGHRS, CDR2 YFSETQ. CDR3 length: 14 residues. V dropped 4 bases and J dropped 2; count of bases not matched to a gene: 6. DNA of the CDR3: TGCGCCAGCAGCCAATGGGGGACAGCCTACGAGCAGTACTTC. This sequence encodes CASSQWGTAYEQYF.

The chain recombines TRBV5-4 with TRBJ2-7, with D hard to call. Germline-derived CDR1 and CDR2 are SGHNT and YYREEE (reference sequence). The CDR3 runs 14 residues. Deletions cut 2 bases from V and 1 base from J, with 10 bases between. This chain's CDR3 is CASSFNADSYEQYF. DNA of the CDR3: TGTGCCAGCAGCTTTAACGCAGATTCCTACGAGCAGTACTTC. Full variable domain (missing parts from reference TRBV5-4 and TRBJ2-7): ETGVTQSPTHLIKTRGQQVTLRCSSQSGHNTVSWYQQALGQGPQFIFQYYREEENGRGNFPPRFSGLQFPNYSSELNVNALELDDSALYLCASSFNADSYEQYFGPGTRLTVT.

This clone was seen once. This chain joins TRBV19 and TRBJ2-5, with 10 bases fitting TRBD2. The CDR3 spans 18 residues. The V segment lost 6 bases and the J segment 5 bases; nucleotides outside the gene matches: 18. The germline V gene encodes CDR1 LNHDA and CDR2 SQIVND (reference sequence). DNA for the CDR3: TGTGCCAGTAGCCCAAAACTCCAGAGCGGGGGGGCACGGGAGACCCAGTACTTC. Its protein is CASSPKLQSGGARETQYF.

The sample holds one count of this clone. The chain's CDR3 is CASSSLGVGGETQYF. The CDR3 DNA sequence: TGTGCCAGCAGCTCATTAGGGGTTGGGGGGGAGACCCAGTACTTC. The chain has TRBV5-6 and TRBJ2-5; possible D gene TRBD2, 6 bases. From germline, CDR1 is SGHDT and CDR2 YYEEEE. The CDR3 length is 15 residues. V lost 3 bases to trimming and J lost 5 bases, with 17 bases between them. The whole variable domain, remainder taken from reference TRBV5-6 and TRBJ2-5, is DAGVTQSPTHLIKTRGQQVTLRCSPKSGHDTVSWYQQALGQGPQFIFQYYEEEERQRGNFPDRFSGHQFPNYSSELNVNALLLGDSALYLCASSSLGVGGETQYFGPGTRLLVL.